Each of the 7 T cell receptor beta chains below was sequenced from the same sample in a study of regulatory T cells in long-lasting Graves disease listed by TCRdb under 2021. In the paper's terms, the time point label means: newly diagnosed GD, antithyroid drugs for less than 3 months. For both TCR sequencing and RNA sequencing, RNA was extracted from PBMCs in TRIzol. The library was obtained by multiplex PCR. TCRdb shows the sequencer as Illumina HiSeq 4000. CDR3 regions were amplified by Arm-PCR with iRepertoire HTBI primers to construct TCR beta libraries. TCRdb reprocessing: public reads trimmed at Q25 with fastp, clones called with MiXCR, in-frame beta chains kept. Identical CDR3 proteins give one entry, which carries the most common genes and DNA. Recorded for this sample are 680,000 or so distinct CDR3 sequences; less than 20% of them occurred a single time. The ten top clones hold about 20% of the sample.

The same data also contributed to another study, on T cells in Graves' hyperthyroidism and ophthalmopathy.

This material consisted of peripheral blood mononuclear cells (PBMCs), taken at new diagnosis, from a patient treated with antithyroid drugs. These receptors all come from a woman younger than 45 with Graves disease. Donor details come from another sample of the same person, matched by shared clones.

This clonotype was detected only a few times. V gene TRBV30 combines with J gene TRBJ2-1; 8 bases map to TRBD2. Germline V gene lookup returns CDR1 GTSNPN and CDR2 SVGIG (reference sequence). The CDR3 spans 14 residues. Trimming removed 7 bases from V and 8 bases from J; junction bases left unmatched: 13. The DNA for the CDR3 is TGTGCCTACCGGGTAGGGACTAGTCCCCATGAGCAGTTCTTC. This translates into CAYRVGTSPHEQFF.

This clonotype has more than one count but fewer than ten. The genes are TRBV19 and TRBJ2-1; TRBD2 matches 10 bases. The J segment lost 4 bases and the V segment lost 3 bases, leaving 9 bases of the junction unmatched. Germline loops: CDR1 LNHDA, CDR2 SQIVND (reference sequence). The CDR3 sequence is 17 residues long. CDR3 sequence (DNA): TGTGCCAGTAGTATGGAGCGGGAGGGCCGTTTGTACAATGAGCAGTTCTTC. It encodes CASSMEREGRLYNEQFF. The whole variable domain, filled in from reference TRBV19 and TRBJ2-1, reads DGGITQSPKYLFRKEGQNVTLSCEQNLNHDAMYWYRQDPGQGLRLIYYSQIVNDFQKGDIAEGYSVSREKKESFPLTVTSAQKNPTAFYLCASSMEREGRLYNEQFFGPGTRLTVL.

The J gene is TRBJ2-1, the V gene TRBV18; TRBD1 might be the D (5 bases). The germline CDR1 and CDR2 sequences are KGHSH and LQKENI. The CDR3 extends over 16 amino acids. V was clipped by 2 bases and J by 0 bases, with 11 bases between them. CDR3 sequence reads: CASSPFGAASYNEQFF. The CDR3 DNA follows: TGTGCCAGCTCACCATTTGGGGCGGCCTCCTACAATGAGCAGTTCTTC.

This chain links TRBV19 with TRBJ2-2; D is possibly TRBD1 (6 bases). CDR3 length: 13 residues. Germline values: CDR1 LNHDA, CDR2 SQIVND (reference sequence). The V end was cut by 10 bases, the J end by 1 base, with 10 bases between. The CDR3 DNA is TGTGCCACCAAGGACAGGAACACCGGGGAGCTGTTTTTT. Translated: CATKDRNTGELFF.

This clonotype was counted at least ten times. A junction end diverges from the germline sequence, so it may reflect a read error. The DNA for the CDR3 is TGTGCCAGCAGTTTTTTTCTCAGACTAGCGTTTCAGGATTTT. Its protein product is CASSFFLRLAFQDF. The V and J genes are TRBV28 and TRBJ2-3, with 8 nucleotides matching TRBD2. Germline V gives CDR1 MDHEN, CDR2 SYDVKM. The CDR3 sequence is 14 residues long.

The chain employs TRBV7-2 and TRBJ2-1, with D tentatively TRBD2 (6 bases). The V gene lost 5 bases and the J gene lost 5 bases, with 22 bases spanning the gap. Germline V gene lookup returns CDR1 SGHTA and CDR2 FQGNSA. This CDR3 is built from 17 residues. The CDR3 sequence is CASSRAGGPVFNNEQFF. For the CDR3, the DNA is TGTGCCAGCAGCCGAGCCGGAGGGCCGGTTTTTAACAATGAGCAGTTCTTC.

V usage is TRBV6-2 or TRBV6-3 and J usage is TRBJ2-7, with 7 bases lining up with TRBD2. This CDR3 contains 15 residues. Looked up from germline, CDR1 is MNHEY and CDR2 is SVGEGT. The J segment lost 6 bases and the V segment lost 7 bases, leaving 15 bases of the junction unmatched. CDR3 loop: CASTLMGGFGAEQYF. Written as DNA, the CDR3 is TGTGCCAGCACCCTGATGGGGGGGTTCGGTGCCGAGCAGTACTTC.